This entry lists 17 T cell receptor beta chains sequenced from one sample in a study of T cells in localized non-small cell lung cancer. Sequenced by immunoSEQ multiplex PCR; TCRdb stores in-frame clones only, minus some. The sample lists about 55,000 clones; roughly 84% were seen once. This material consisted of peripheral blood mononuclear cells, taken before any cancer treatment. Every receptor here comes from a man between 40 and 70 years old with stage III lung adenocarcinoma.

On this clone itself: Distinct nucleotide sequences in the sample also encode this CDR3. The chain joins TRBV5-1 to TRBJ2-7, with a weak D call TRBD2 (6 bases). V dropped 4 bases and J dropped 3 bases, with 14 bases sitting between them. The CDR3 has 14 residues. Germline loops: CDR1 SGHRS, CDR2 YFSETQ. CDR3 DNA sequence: TGCGCCAGCAGCCCCCTGGGGCGGGACTACGAGCAGTACTTC. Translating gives CASSPLGRDYEQYF.

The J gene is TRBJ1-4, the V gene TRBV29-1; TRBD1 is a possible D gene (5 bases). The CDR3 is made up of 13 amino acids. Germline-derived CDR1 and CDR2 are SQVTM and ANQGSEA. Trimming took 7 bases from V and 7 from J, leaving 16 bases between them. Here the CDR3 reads CSGGTSWSEKLFF. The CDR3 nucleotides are TGCAGCGGTGGGACCTCGTGGAGTGAAAAACTGTTTTTT. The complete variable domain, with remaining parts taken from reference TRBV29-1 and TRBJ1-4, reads SAVISQKPSRDICQRGTSLTIQCQVDSQVTMMFWYRQQPGQSLTLIATANQGSEATYESGFVIDKFPISRPNLTFSTLTVSNMSPEDSSIYLCSGGTSWSEKLFFGSGTQLSVL.

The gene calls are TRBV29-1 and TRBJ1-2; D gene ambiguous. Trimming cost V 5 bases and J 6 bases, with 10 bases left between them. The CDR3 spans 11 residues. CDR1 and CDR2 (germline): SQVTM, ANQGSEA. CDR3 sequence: CSVMEFDGYTF. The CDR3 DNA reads TGCAGCGTTATGGAGTTTGATGGCTACACCTTC.

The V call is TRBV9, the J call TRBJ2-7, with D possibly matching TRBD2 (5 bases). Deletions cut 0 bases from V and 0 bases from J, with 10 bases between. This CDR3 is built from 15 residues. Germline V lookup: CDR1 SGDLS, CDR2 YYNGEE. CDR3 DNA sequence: TGTGCCAGCAGCGTAGGTAGCGCTAGCTCCTACGAGCAGTACTTC. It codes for CASSVGSASSYEQYF.

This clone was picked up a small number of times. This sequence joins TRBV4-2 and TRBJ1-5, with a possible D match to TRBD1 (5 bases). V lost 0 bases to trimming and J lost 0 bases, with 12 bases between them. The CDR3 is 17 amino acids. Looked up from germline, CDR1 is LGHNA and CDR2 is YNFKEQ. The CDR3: CASSQEDSNYSNQPQHF. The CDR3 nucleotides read TGTGCCAGCAGCCAAGAAGACAGCAATTATAGCAATCAGCCCCAGCATTTT.

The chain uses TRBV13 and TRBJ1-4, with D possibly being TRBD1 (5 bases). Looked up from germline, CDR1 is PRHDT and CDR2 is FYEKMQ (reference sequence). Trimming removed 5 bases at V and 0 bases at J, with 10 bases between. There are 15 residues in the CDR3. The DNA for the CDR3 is TGTGCCAGCAGCGATCGGGGCGCAACTAATGAAAAACTGTTTTTT. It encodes CASSDRGATNEKLFF.

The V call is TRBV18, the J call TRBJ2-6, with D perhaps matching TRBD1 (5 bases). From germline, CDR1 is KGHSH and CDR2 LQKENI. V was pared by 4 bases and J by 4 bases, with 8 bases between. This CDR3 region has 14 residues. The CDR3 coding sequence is TGTGCCAGCTCACTGACAGAAGGGGCCAACGTCCTGACTTTC. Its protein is CASSLTEGANVLTF.

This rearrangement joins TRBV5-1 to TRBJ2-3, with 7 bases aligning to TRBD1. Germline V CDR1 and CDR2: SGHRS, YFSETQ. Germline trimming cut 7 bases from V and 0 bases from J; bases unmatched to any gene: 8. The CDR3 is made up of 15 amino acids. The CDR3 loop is CASRDRETSTDTQYF. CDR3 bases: TGCGCCAGCCGGGACAGAGAGACTAGCACAGATACGCAGTATTTT. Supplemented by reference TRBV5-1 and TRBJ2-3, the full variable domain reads KAGVTQTPRYLIKTRGQQVTLSCSPISGHRSVSWYQQTPGQGLQFLFEYFSETQRNKGNFPGRFSGRQFSNSRSEMNVSTLELGDSALYLCASRDRETSTDTQYFGPGTRLTVL.

The CDR3 region has the DNA TGTGCCAGCAGTTACGACGGCTCCCAGCCCCAGCATTTT. It is translated as CASSYDGSQPQHF. V gene TRBV6-6 combines with J gene TRBJ1-5; D gene uncertain. Germline values: CDR1 MNHNY, CDR2 SVGAGI (reference sequence). Between the trimmed V and J ends, which lost 2 bases and 7 bases, there was a span of 9 bases. This CDR3 contains 13 residues.

CDR3 coding DNA: TGTGCCAGTAGTATAGACCCACGGAGGGACACTGAAGCTTTCTTT. It codes for CASSIDPRRDTEAFF. The rearrangement links TRBV19 to TRBJ1-1; no reliable D call. The length of the CDR3 is 15 residues. CDR1 and CDR2 (germline): LNHDA, SQIVND (reference sequence). V was shortened by 0 bases and J by 3 bases, with 11 bases between the two germline ends.

CDR3 sequence: CSVEDLGKSWGYTF. As DNA, the CDR3 is TGCAGCGTTGAAGATCTTGGGAAGAGTTGGGGCTACACCTTC. The V call is TRBV29-1, the J call TRBJ1-2; D is undetermined. The CDR3 extends over 14 amino acids. From germline, CDR1 is SQVTM and CDR2 ANQGSEA. Trimming removed 0 bases at V and 8 bases at J, with 16 bases between.

CDR3 sequence reads: CASSLQGESYEQYF. The CDR3 DNA reads TGTGCCAGCAGCCTTCAGGGTGAGTCCTACGAGCAGTACTTC. The chain has TRBV7-9 and TRBJ2-7; the D gene is possibly TRBD1 (5 bases). CDR1 and CDR2 from the germline V gene are SEHNR and FQNEAQ (reference sequence). Trimming took off 5 bases at V and 1 base at J, with 12 bases between the two ends. The CDR3 extends over 14 amino acids. Full variable domain (outside the CDR3, taken from reference TRBV7-9 and TRBJ2-7): DTGVSQNPRHKITKRGQNVTFRCDPISEHNRLYWYRQTLGQGPEFLTYFQNEAQLEKSRLLSDRFSAERPKGSFSTLEIQRTEQGDSAMYLCASSLQGESYEQYFGPGTRLTVT.

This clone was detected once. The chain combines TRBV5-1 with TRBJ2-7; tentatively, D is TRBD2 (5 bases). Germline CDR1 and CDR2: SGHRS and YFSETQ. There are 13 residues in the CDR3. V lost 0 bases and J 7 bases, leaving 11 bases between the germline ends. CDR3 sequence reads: CASSLGGSGEQYF. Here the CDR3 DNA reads TGCGCCAGCAGCTTGGGAGGTTCGGGAGAGCAGTACTTC.

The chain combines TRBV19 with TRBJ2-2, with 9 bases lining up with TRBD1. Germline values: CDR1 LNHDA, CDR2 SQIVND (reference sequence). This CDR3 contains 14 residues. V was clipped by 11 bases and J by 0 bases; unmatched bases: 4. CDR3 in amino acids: CAGRTGANTGELFF. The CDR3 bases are TGTGCCGGGAGGACAGGGGCGAACACCGGGGAGCTGTTTTTT.

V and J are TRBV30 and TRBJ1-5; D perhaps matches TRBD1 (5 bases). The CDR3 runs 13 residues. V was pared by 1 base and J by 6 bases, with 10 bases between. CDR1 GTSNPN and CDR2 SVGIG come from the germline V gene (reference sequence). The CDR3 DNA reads TGTGCCTGGAGTGGGGCCGGGGGTCAGCCCCAGCATTTT. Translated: CAWSGAGGQPQHF. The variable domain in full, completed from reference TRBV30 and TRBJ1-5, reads SQTIHQWPATLVQPVGSPLSLECTVEGTSNPNLYWYRQAAGRGLQLLFYSVGIGQISSEVPQNLSASRPQDRQFILSSKKLLLSDSGFYLCAWSGAGGQPQHFGDGTRLSIL.

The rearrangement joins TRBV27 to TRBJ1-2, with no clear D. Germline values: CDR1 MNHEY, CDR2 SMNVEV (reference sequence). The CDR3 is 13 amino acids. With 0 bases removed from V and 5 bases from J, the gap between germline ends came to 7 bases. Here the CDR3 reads CASSLSAGYGYTF. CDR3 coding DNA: TGTGCCAGCAGTTTATCGGCGGGTTATGGCTACACCTTC.

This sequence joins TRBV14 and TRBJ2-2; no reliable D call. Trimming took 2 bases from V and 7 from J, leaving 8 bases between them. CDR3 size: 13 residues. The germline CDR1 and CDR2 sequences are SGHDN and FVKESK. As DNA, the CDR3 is TGTGCCAGCAGCCAAAGGGTGGACGGGGAGCTGTTTTTT. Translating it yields CASSQRVDGELFF.